This section outlines one T cell receptor (beta chain) sequence together with its context. Its antigen remains unknown. The data are from a study of graft-versus-host responses after intestinal transplantation. Study background: After anti-thymocyte globulin induction, recipients took tacrolimus and steroids for approximately 3 years. Study findings and constraints: Patients with graft-donor T cell macrochimerism had high graft-versus-host to host-versus-graft clonal ratios in allografts. Among circulating GvH clones, peak levels were associated with early post-transplant declines in HvG clones.

CDR1 and CDR2 (germline): SGDLS, YYNGEE. The trim removed 4 bases at V and 0 bases at J, leaving 6 bases unmatched. This CDR3 has 16 residues. Assay used: immunoSEQ multiplex PCR; TCRdb lists only in-frame clones, some missing. The table lists approximately 99,000 clones, about nine tenths of them singletons. This TCR derives from a human donor who was the organ donor for an intestinal transplant. V usage is TRBV9 and J usage is TRBJ2-1; 8 nucleotides match TRBD2. This specimen consisted of unstimulated CD4+ T cells sorted from spleen or lymph node cells, obtained before transplant. The chain's CDR3 is CASSLTSASSYNEQFF. In DNA, the CDR3 is TGTGCCAGCAGCTTGACTAGCGCGAGCTCCTACAATGAGCAGTTCTTC.